The sequence of this T cell receptor beta chain was determined in a study of cytomegalovirus exposure and HLA in healthy donors. Points from the study as a whole: Apparent HLA restriction characterized most CMV-associated TCR beta chains in a later analysis. Analyses of presence and absence presupposed an approximately uniform sequencing depth across donors.

This clone was observed a few times. Antigen: not known. The CDR3 has 17 amino acids. Looked up from germline, CDR1 is LGHNA and CDR2 is YSLEER. V was clipped by 0 bases and J by 5 bases; unmatched bases: 10. Vbeta (60) and Jbeta (13) primers were used in the PCR. Sequencing was performed with immunoSEQ multiplex PCR; in TCRdb, only in-frame clones are kept and a portion is missing. Of some 140,000 clones in the sample, under 80% were seen once. V and J are TRBV4-3 and TRBJ2-3, with 8 bases lining up with TRBD1. The sequence was obtained from a woman between 45 and 65 years old in good health and CMV-seropositive. Sequenced: PBMCs. The CDR3 spells CASSQDTDRGRRDTQYF. The CDR3, as DNA: TGCGCCAGCAGCCAAGATACCGACAGGGGCAGAAGAGATACGCAGTATTTT.